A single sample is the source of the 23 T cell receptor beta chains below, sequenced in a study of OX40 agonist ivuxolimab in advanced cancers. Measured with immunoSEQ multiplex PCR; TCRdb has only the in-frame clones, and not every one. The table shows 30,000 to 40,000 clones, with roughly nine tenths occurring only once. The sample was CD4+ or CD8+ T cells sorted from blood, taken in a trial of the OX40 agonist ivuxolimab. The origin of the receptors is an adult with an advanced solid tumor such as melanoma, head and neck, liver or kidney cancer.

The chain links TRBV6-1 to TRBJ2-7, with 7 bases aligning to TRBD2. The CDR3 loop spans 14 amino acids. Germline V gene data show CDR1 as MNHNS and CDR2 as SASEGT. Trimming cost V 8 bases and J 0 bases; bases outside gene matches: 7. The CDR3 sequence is CASYTGGSSYEQYF. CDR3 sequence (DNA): TGTGCCAGCTATACCGGGGGGAGCTCCTACGAGCAGTACTTC.

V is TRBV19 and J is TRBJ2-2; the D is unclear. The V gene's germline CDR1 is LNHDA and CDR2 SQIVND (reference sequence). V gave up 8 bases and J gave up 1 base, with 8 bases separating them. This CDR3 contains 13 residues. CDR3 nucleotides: TGTGCCAGTGAGGACGTGAACACCGGGGAGCTGTTTTTT. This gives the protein CASEDVNTGELFF.

The CDR3 DNA reads TGCGCCAGCAGCCTCCCGACAGGGCAGGGAAACACCATATATTTT. Translated, it gives CASSLPTGQGNTIYF. This sequence joins TRBV5-1 and TRBJ1-3; 7 bases fit TRBD1. The CDR3 loop spans 15 amino acids. Germline V lookup: CDR1 SGHRS, CDR2 YFSETQ. The V segment lost 4 bases and the J segment 4 bases; nucleotides outside the gene matches: 8.

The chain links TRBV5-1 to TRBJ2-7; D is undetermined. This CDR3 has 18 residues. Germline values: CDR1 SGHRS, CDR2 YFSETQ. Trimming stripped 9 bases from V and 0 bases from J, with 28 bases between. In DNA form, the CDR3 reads TGCGCCATCCCGTCGGCGCAGGTGACAAATGTAAGCTCCTACGAGCAGTACTTC. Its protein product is CAIPSAQVTNVSSYEQYF.

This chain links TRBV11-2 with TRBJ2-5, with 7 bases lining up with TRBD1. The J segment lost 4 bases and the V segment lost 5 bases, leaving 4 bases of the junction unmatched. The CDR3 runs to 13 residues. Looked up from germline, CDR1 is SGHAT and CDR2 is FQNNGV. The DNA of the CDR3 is TGTGCCAGCAGCCTGGGACAGATAGAGACCCAGTACTTC. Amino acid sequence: CASSLGQIETQYF.

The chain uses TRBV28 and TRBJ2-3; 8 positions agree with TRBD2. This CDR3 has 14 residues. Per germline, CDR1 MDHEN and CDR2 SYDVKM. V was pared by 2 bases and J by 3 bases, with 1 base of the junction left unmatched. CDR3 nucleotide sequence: TGTGCCAGCAGTTTAGGGACTAGGACAGATACGCAGTATTTT. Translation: CASSLGTRTDTQYF.

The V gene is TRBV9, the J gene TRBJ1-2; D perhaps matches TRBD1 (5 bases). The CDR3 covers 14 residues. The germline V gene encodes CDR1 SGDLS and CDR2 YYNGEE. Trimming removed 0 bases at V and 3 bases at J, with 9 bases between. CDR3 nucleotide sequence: TGTGCCAGCAGCGTAGCAGGGTCCTACTATGGCTACACCTTC. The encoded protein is CASSVAGSYYGYTF.

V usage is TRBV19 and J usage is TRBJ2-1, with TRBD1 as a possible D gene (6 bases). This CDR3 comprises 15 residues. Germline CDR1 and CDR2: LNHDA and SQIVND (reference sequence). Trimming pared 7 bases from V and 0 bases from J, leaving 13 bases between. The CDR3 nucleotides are TGTGCCAGTATCTCAACAGGGAGCTCCTACAATGAGCAGTTCTTC. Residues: CASISTGSSYNEQFF.

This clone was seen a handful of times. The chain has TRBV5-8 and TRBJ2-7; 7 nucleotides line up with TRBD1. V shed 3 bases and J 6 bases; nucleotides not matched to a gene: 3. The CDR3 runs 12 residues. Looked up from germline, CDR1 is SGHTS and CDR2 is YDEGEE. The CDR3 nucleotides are TGTGCCAGCAGCTGGGGACAGTCCGAGCAGTACTTC. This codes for CASSWGQSEQYF.

This CDR3 reads CASSTLRGEPNTGELFF. CDR3 sequence (DNA): TGTGCCAGTAGTACCCTCCGAGGGGAGCCGAACACCGGGGAGCTGTTTTTT. The rearrangement links TRBV19 to TRBJ2-2; D is tentatively TRBD1 or TRBD2 (5 bases each). The germline V and J ends were trimmed by 4 bases and 0 bases, with 15 bases remaining between them. CDR1 is LNHDA and CDR2 is SQIVND in the germline V gene (reference sequence). CDR3 size: 17 residues.

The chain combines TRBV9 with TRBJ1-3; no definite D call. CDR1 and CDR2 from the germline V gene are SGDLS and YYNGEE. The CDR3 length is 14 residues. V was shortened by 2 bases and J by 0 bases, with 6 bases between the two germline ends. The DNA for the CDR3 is TGTGCCAGCAGCGTGCAGAGCTCTGGAAACACCATATATTTT. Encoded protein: CASSVQSSGNTIYF.

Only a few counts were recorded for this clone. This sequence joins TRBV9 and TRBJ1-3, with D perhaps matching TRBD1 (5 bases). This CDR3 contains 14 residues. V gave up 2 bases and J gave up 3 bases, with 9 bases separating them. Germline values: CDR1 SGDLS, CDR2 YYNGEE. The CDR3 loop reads CASSVQGYGNTIYF. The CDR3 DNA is TGTGCCAGCAGCGTTCAGGGTTATGGAAACACCATATATTTT.

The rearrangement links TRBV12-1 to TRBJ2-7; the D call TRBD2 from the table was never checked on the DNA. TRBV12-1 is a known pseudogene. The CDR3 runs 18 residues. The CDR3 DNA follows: TGTGCCAGCAGCTTTGTGCCTAAACGGGGTCGGAGAGAAAGCGAGCAGTACTTC. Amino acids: CASSFVPKRGRRESEQYF.

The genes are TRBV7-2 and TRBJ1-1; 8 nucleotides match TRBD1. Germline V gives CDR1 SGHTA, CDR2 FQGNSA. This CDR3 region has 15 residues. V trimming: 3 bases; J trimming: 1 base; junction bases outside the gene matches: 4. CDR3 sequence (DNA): TGTGCCAGCAGCTTCCAAGGGACAGGGAACACTGAAGCTTTCTTT. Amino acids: CASSFQGTGNTEAFF.

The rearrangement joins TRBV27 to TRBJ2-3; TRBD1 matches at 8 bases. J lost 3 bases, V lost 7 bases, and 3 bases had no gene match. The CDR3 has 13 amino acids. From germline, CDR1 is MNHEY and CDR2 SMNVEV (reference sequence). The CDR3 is CASIDRGTDTQYF. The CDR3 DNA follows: TGTGCCAGCATAGACAGGGGAACAGATACGCAGTATTTT.

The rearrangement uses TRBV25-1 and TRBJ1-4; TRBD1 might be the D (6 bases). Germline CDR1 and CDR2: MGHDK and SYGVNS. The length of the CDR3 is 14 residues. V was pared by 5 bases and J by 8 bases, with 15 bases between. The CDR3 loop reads CASSKQGRSEKLFF. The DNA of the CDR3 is TGTGCCAGCAGTAAACAGGGACGCTCAGAAAAACTGTTTTTT. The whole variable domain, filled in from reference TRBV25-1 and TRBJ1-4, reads EADIYQTPRYLVIGTGKKITLECSQTMGHDKMYWYQQDPGMELHLIHYSYGVNSTEKGDLSSESTVSRIRTEHFPLTLESARPSHTSQYLCASSKQGRSEKLFFGSGTQLSVL.

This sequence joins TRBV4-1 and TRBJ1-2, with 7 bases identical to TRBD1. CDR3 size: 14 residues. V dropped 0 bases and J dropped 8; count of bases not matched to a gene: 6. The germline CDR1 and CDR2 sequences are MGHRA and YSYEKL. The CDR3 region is CASSQDGQGGGYTF. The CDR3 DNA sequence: TGCGCCAGCAGCCAAGATGGGCAGGGGGGAGGCTACACCTTC.

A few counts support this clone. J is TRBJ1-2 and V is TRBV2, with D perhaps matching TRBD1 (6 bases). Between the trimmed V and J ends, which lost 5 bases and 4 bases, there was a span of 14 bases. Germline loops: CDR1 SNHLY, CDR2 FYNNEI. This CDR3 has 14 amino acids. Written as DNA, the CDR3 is TGTGCCAGCAGTCACAGGGAAGGAGGCTATGGCTACACCTTC. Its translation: CASSHREGGYGYTF. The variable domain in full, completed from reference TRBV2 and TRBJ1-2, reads EPEVTQTPSHQVTQMGQEVILRCVPISNHLYFYWYRQILGQKVEFLVSFYNNEISEKSEIFDDQFSVERPDGSNFTLKIRSTKLEDSAMYFCASSHREGGYGYTFGSGTRLTVV.

CDR3 coding DNA: TGCAGCGTTGAAGTCGGGACTAGCAGTTACGAGCAGTACTTC. Protein sequence: CSVEVGTSSYEQYF. The chain has TRBV29-1 and TRBJ2-7; 9 nucleotides match TRBD2. The CDR3 contains 14 residues. The germline gives CDR1 SQVTM, CDR2 ANQGSEA. V gave up 1 base and J gave up 4 bases; unmatched junction bases: 5.

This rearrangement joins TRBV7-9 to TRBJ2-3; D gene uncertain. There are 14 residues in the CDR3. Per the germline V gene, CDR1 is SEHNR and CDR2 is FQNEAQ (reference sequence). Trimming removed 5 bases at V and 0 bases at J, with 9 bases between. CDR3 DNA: TGTGCCAGCAGCCCCGCCACTAGCACAGATACGCAGTATTTT. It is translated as CASSPATSTDTQYF. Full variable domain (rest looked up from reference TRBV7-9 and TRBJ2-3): DTGVSQNPRHKITKRGQNVTFRCDPISEHNRLYWYRQTLGQGPEFLTYFQNEAQLEKSRLLSDRFSAERPKGSFSTLEIQRTEQGDSAMYLCASSPATSTDTQYFGPGTRLTVL.

The chain's CDR3 is CASSRLSRDQPQHF. The DNA of the CDR3 is TGTGCCAGCAGCCGCCTAAGCAGGGATCAGCCCCAGCATTTT. V is TRBV7-6 and J is TRBJ1-5, with D perhaps matching TRBD1 (5 bases). From germline, CDR1 is SGHVS and CDR2 FNYEAQ. Trimming cost V 5 bases and J 5 bases, with 13 bases left between them. This CDR3 comprises 14 residues. The whole variable domain, remainder taken from reference TRBV7-6 and TRBJ1-5, is GAGVSQSPRYKVTKRGQDVALRCDPISGHVSLYWYRQALGQGPEFLTYFNYEAQQDKSGLPNDRFSAERPEGSISTLTIQRTEQRDSAMYRCASSRLSRDQPQHFGDGTRLSIL.

The CDR3 loop is CASSIRTGAYEQYF. The DNA of the CDR3 is TGTGCCAGCAGCATCAGGACAGGGGCCTACGAGCAGTACTTC. The chain joins TRBV11-1 to TRBJ2-7, with TRBD1 matching over 9 bases. Germline CDR1 and CDR2: SGHAT and FQDESV (reference sequence). V was pared by 5 bases and J by 2 bases, with 4 bases of the junction left unmatched. The CDR3 covers 14 residues.

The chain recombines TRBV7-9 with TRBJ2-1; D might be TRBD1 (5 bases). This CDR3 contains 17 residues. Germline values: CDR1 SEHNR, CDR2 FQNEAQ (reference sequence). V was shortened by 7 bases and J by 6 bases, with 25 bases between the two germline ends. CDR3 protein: CASNFLVGQGPPNEQFF. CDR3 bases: TGTGCCAGCAACTTCTTAGTGGGGCAGGGCCCCCCCAATGAGCAGTTCTTC.